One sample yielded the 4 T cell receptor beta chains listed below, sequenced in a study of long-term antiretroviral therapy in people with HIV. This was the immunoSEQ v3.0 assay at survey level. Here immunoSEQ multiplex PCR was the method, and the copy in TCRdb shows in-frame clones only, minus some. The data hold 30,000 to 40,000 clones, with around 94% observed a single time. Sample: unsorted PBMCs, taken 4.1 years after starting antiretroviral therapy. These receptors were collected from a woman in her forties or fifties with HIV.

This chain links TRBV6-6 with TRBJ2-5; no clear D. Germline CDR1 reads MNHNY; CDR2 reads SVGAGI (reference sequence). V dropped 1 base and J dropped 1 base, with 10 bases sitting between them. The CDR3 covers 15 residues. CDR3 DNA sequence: TGTGCCAGCAGTTACTTACAAGGTTTCCAAGAGACCCAGTACTTC. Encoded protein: CASSYLQGFQETQYF.

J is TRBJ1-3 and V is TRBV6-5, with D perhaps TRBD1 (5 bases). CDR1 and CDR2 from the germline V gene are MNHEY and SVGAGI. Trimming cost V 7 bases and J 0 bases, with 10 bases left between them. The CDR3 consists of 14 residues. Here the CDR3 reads CASKWTISGNTIYF. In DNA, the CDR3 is TGTGCCAGCAAGTGGACAATCTCTGGAAACACCATATATTTT.

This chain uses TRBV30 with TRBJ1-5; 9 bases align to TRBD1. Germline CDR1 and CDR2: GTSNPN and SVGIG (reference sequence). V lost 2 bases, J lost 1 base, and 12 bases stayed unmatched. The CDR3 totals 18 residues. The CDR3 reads CAWSKGATGGTSNQPQHF. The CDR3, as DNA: TGTGCCTGGAGTAAGGGAGCGACAGGGGGTACCAGCAATCAGCCCCAGCATTTT. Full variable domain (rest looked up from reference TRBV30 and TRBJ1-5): SQTIHQWPATLVQPVGSPLSLECTVEGTSNPNLYWYRQAAGRGLQLLFYSVGIGQISSEVPQNLSASRPQDRQFILSSKKLLLSDSGFYLCAWSKGATGGTSNQPQHFGDGTRLSIL.

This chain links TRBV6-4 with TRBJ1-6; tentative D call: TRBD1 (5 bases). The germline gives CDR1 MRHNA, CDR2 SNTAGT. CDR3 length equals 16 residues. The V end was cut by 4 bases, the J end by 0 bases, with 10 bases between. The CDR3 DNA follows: TGTGCCAGCAGTGTCGAGGGGAGCTCCTATAATTCACCCCTCCACTTT. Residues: CASSVEGSSYNSPLHF.